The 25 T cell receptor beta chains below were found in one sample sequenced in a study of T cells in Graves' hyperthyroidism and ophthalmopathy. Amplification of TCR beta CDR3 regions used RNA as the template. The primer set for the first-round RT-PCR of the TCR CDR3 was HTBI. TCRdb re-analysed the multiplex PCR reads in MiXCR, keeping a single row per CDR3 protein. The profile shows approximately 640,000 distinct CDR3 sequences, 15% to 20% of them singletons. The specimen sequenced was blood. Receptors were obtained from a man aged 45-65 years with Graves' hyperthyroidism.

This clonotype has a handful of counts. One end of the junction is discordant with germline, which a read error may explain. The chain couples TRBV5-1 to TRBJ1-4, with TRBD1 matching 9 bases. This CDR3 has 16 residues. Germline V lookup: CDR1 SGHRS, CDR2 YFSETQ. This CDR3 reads CASSFRDRASNEKLLF. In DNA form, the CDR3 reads TGCGCCAGCAGCTTCCGGGACAGGGCCTCTAATGAAAAACTGCTTTTT. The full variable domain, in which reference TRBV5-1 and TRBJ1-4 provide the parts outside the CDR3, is KAGVTQTPRYLIKTRGQQVTLSCSPISGHRSVSWYQQTPGQGLQFLFEYFSETQRNKGNFPGRFSGRQFSNSRSEMNVSTLELGDSALYLCASSFRDRASNEKLLFGSGTQLSVL.

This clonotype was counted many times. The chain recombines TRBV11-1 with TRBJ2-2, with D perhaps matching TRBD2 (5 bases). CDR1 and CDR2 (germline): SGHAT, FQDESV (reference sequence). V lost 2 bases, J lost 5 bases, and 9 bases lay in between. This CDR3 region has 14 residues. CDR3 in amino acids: CASSLNQRTGELFF. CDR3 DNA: TGTGCCAGCAGCTTAAACCAGCGGACCGGGGAGCTGTTTTTT.

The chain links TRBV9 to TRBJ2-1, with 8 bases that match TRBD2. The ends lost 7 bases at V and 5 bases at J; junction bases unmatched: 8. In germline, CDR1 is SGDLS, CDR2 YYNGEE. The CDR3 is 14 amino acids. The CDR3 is CASGPAGGHNEQFF. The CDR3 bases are TGTGCCAGCGGACCGGCGGGAGGACACAATGAGCAGTTCTTC.

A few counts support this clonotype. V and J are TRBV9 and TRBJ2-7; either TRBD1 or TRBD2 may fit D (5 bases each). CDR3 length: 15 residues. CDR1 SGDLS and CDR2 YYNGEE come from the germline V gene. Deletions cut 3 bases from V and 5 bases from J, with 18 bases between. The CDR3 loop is CASSAHSWDRDEQYF. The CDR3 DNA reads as TGTGCCAGCAGCGCCCACAGCTGGGACCGAGACGAGCAGTACTTC.

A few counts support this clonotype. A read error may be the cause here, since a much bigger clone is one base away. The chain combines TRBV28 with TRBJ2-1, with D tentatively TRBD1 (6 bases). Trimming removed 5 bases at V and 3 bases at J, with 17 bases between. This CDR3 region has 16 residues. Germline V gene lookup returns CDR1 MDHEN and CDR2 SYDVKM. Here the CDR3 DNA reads TGTGCCAGCAGTCCGGACGACAGGCCGGACTACAATGAGCAGTTCTTC. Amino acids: CASSPDDRPDYNEQFF.

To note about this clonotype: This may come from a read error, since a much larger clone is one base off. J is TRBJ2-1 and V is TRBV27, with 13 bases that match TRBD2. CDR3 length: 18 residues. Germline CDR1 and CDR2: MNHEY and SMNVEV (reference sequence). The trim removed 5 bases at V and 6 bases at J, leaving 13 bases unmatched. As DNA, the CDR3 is TGTGCCAGCAGTGATCTCAAATGGACTAGCGGGAGAGGCAATGAGCAGTTCTTC. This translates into CASSDLKWTSGRGNEQFF.

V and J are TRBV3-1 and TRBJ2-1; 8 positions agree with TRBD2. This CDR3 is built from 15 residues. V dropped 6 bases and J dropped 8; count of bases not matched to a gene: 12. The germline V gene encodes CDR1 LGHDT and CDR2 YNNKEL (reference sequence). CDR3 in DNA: TGTGCCAGCAGGGAGCGAGCGGGAGTGAGCTATGAGCAGTTCTTC. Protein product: CASRERAGVSYEQFF.

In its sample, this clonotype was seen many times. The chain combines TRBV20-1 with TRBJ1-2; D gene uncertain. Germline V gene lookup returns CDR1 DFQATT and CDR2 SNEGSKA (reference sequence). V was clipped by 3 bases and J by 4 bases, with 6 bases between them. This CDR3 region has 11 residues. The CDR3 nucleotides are TGCAGTGCTAGTTTCAGCTATGGCTACACCTTC. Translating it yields CSASFSYGYTF.

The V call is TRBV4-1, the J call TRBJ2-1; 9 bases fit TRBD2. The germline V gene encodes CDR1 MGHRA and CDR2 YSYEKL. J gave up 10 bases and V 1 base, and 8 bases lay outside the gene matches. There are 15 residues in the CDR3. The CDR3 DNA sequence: TGCGCCAGCAGCCAAGTGGGACTAGCTATTGACGAGCAGTTCTTC. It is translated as CASSQVGLAIDEQFF.

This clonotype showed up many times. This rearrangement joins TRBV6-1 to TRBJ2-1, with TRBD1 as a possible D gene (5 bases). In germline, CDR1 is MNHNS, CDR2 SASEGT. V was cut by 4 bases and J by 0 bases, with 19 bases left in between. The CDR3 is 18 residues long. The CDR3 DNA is TGTGCCAGCAGTGCCATTTTCGGTTCCGACAGCTCCTACAATGAGCAGTTCTTC. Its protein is CASSAIFGSDSSYNEQFF.

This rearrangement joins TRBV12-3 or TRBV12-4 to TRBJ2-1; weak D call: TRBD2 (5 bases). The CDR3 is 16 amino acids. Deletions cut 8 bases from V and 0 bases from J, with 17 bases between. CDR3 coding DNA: TGTGCCAGCGGCCAGAGGGCGGTCGGCTCCTACAATGAGCAGTTCTTC. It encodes CASGQRAVGSYNEQFF.

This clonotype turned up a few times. The CDR3 bases are TGTGCCAGCAGCGCGAACCTTCTACCCACAGATACGCAGTATTTT. Translating it yields CASSANLLPTDTQYF. The chain joins TRBV3-1 to TRBJ2-3; D ambiguous. The germline V gene has CDR1 LGHDT and CDR2 YNNKEL (reference sequence). Trimming pared 5 bases from V and 2 bases from J, leaving 14 bases between. CDR3 length: 15 residues.

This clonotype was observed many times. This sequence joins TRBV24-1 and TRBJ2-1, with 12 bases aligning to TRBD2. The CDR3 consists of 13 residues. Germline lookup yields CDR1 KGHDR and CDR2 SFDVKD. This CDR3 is CPTSSGGVNEQFF. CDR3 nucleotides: TGTCCTACCTCTAGCGGGGGGGTCAATGAGCAGTTCTTC.

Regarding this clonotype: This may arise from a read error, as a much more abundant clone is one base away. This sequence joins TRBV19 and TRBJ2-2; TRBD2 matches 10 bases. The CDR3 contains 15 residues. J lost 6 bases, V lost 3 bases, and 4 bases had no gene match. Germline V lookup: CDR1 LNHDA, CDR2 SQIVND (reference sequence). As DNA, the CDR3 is TGTGCCAGTAGTATGGCTAGCGGGGGCGCCGGGGAGCTGTTTTTT. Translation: CASSMASGGAGELFF.

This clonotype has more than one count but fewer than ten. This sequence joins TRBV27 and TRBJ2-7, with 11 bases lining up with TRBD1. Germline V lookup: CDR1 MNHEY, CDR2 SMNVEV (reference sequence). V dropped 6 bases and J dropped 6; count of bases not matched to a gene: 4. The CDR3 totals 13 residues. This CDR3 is CASRGQGGFEQYF. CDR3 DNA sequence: TGTGCCAGCAGGGGACAGGGGGGATTCGAGCAGTACTTC.

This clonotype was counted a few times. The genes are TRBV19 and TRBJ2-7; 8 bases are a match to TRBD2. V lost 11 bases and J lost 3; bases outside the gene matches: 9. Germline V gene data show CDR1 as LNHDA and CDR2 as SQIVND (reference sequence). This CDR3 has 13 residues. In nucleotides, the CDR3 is TGTGCCGCCGCTAGCGGGCAACACTACGAGCAGTACTTC. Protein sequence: CAAASGQHYEQYF.

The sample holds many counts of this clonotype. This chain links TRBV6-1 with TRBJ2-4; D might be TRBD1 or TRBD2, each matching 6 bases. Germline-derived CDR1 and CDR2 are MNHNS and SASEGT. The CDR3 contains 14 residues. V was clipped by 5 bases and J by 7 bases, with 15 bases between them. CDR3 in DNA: TGTGCCAGCAGTCCACAGGGACGGGGGAACATTCAGTACTTC. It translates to CASSPQGRGNIQYF.

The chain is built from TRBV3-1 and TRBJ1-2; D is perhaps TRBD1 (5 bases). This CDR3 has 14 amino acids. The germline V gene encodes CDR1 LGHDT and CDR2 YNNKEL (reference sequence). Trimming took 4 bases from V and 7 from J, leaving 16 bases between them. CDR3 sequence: CASSLTSGSSGYTF. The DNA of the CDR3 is TGTGCCAGCAGCCTAACATCAGGGTCCAGTGGCTACACCTTC.

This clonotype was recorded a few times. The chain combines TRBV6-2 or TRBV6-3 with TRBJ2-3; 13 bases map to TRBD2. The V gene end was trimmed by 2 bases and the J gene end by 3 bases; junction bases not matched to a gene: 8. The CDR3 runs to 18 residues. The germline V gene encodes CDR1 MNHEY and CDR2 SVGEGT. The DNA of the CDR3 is TGTGCCAGCAGTTACCCCCGGACTAGCGGGAGAGCTACAGATACGCAGTATTTT. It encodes CASSYPRTSGRATDTQYF.

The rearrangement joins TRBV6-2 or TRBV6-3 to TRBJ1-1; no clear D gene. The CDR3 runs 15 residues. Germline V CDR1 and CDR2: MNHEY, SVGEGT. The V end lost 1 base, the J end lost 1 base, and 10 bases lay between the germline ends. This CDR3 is CASSYLGWSNTEAFF. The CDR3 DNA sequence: TGTGCCAGCAGTTACTTAGGGTGGTCGAACACTGAAGCTTTCTTT.

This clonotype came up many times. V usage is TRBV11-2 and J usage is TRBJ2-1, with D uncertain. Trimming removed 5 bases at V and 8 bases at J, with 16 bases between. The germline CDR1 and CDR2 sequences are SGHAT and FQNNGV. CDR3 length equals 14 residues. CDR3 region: CASSEIRNVHEQFF. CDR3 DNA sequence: TGTGCCAGCAGCGAAATTCGAAACGTTCATGAGCAGTTCTTC.

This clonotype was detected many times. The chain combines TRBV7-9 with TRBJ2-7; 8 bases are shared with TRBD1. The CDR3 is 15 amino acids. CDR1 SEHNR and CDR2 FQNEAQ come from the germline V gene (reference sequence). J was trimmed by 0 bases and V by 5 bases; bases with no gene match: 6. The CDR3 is CASSRQQGVSYEQYF. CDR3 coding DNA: TGTGCCAGCAGCCGTCAACAGGGGGTCTCCTACGAGCAGTACTTC.

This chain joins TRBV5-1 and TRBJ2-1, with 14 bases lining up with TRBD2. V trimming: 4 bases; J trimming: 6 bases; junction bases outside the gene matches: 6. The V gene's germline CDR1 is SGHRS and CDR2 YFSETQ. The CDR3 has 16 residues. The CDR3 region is CASSPGTSGSPNEQFF. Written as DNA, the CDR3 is TGCGCCAGCAGCCCAGGGACTAGCGGGAGTCCCAATGAGCAGTTCTTC.

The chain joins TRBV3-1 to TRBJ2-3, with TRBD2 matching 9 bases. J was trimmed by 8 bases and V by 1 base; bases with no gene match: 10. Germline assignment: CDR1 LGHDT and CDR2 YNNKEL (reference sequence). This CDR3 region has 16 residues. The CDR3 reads CASSQVGSGRMGTQYF. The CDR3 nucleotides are TGTGCCAGCAGCCAAGTGGGTAGCGGGAGAATGGGTACGCAGTATTTT.

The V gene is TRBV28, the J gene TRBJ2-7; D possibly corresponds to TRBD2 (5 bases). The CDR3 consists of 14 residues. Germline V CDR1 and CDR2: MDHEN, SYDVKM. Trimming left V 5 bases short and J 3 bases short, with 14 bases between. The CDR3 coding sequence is TGTGCCAGCAGTGAGGGAAATTATCTCTACGAGCAGTACTTC. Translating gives CASSEGNYLYEQYF.